These 31 T cell receptor beta chains originate from one sample sequenced in a study of cytomegalovirus exposure and HLA in healthy donors. Vbeta (60) and Jbeta (13) primers were used in the PCR. The method was immunoSEQ multiplex PCR; TCRdb's version includes in-frame clones alone and lacks a portion of them. This table has about 130,000 clones, approximately 70% appearing once. The sequenced sample consisted of PBMCs. These receptors originate from a woman aged 55-69 years in good health and CMV-seropositive.

This clone has more than one count but fewer than ten. CDR3 residues: CSARADRAATF. CDR3 nucleotides: TGCAGTGCTAGAGCTGACAGGGCTGCAACCTTC. This chain connects TRBV20-1 to TRBJ1-2, with 7 bases identical to TRBD1. The CDR3 has 11 amino acids. The trim removed 1 base at V and 14 bases at J, leaving 7 bases unmatched. The V gene's germline CDR1 is DFQATT and CDR2 SNEGSKA (reference sequence).

The rearrangement joins TRBV19 to TRBJ2-1, with D possibly TRBD2 on 5 matching bases. Germline values: CDR1 LNHDA, CDR2 SQIVND (reference sequence). Trimming pared 7 bases from V and 9 bases from J, leaving 19 bases between. The CDR3 covers 14 residues. CDR3 sequence reads: CASTNPGILSEQFF. Here the CDR3 DNA reads TGTGCCAGTACCAATCCCGGGATATTGAGTGAGCAGTTCTTC.

This clone was seen a single time. The V gene is TRBV5-1, the J gene TRBJ2-3; tentative D call: TRBD2 (6 bases). V lost 3 bases, J lost 0 bases, and 20 bases lay in between. Germline V lookup: CDR1 SGHRS, CDR2 YFSETQ. The CDR3 contains 18 residues. CDR3 loop: CASSSGLQQYPSTDTQYF. As DNA, the CDR3 is TGCGCCAGCAGCTCGGGACTTCAGCAATACCCTAGCACAGATACGCAGTATTTT.

This CDR3 is CASRQGESPLHF. For the CDR3, the DNA is TGTGCCAGCAGGCAGGGGGAATCACCCCTCCACTTT. V and J are TRBV2 and TRBJ1-6; 7 bases map to TRBD1. The CDR3 is 12 residues long. Germline trimming cut 6 bases from V and 10 bases from J; bases unmatched to any gene: 3. CDR1 and CDR2 from the germline V gene are SNHLY and FYNNEI. Based on the CDR3 plus reference TRBV2 and TRBJ1-6, the full variable domain is EPEVTQTPSHQVTQMGQEVILRCVPISNHLYFYWYRQILGQKVEFLVSFYNNEISEKSEIFDDQFSVERPDGSNFTLKIRSTKLEDSAMYFCASRQGESPLHFGNGTRLTVT.

This chain joins TRBV7-9 and TRBJ2-7; 12 bases are shared with TRBD2. The junction had 3 bases not matched to a gene; V was cut back by 4 bases and J by 2 bases. Germline assignment: CDR1 SEHNR and CDR2 FQNEAQ (reference sequence). The CDR3 runs to 15 residues. The DNA for the CDR3 is TGTGCCAGCAGCTCCCGACTAGCGGGGGCCTACGAGCAGTACTTC. As protein: CASSSRLAGAYEQYF.

This clone has only a few counts. The rearrangement uses TRBV4-2 and TRBJ1-1; D is unclear. The V end lost 0 bases, the J end lost 7 bases, and 12 bases lay between the germline ends. This CDR3 has 14 amino acids. The V gene's germline CDR1 is LGHNA and CDR2 YNFKEQ. CDR3 DNA sequence: TGTGCCAGCAGCCAAGAGGGCGGGCCAGGTGAAGCTTTCTTT. Translating gives CASSQEGGPGEAFF.

The rearrangement uses TRBV5-1 and TRBJ2-3; tentative D call: TRBD1 (6 bases). V was cut by 1 base and J by 0 bases, with 9 bases left in between. CDR3 length: 15 amino acids. CDR1 is SGHRS, CDR2 YFSETQ, per germline. The CDR3 region has the DNA TGCGCCAGCAGCTTGTGGCAGGGGAGCACAGATACGCAGTATTTT. It translates to CASSLWQGSTDTQYF.

V usage is TRBV13 and J usage is TRBJ1-3; 7 bases fit TRBD1. Losses at the gene ends were 4 bases for V and 4 bases for J; bases not matched to a gene: 4. The germline CDR1 and CDR2 sequences are PRHDT and FYEKMQ (reference sequence). The CDR3 has 14 residues. The CDR3 DNA sequence: TGTGCCAGCAGCTGGGGGACAGCGGGAAACACCATATATTTT. It specifies CASSWGTAGNTIYF.

J is TRBJ2-7 and V is TRBV11-3; 8 nucleotides match TRBD1. Trimming at V came to 6 bases and at J to 7 bases, leaving 11 bases not matched to a gene. Germline loops: CDR1 SGHNT, CDR2 YENEEA. This CDR3 is 14 amino acids long. The CDR3 here is CASSPGTGTSEQYF. The CDR3, as DNA: TGTGCCAGCAGTCCCGGGACAGGAACGTCGGAGCAGTACTTC.

The chain employs TRBV9 and TRBJ2-3; D not certain. The CDR3 has 14 residues. Trimming shortened V by 4 bases and J by 0 bases, and 9 bases separated the two germline ends. Per the germline V gene, CDR1 is SGDLS and CDR2 is YYNGEE. CDR3 in amino acids: CASSKTGSTDTQYF. The CDR3 DNA sequence: TGTGCCAGCAGCAAAACCGGGAGCACAGATACGCAGTATTTT.

V gene TRBV6-5 combines with J gene TRBJ2-1, with D perhaps matching TRBD2 (5 bases). Per germline, CDR1 MNHEY and CDR2 SVGAGI. The CDR3 runs to 14 residues. The V and J ends lost 11 bases and 4 bases respectively, with 18 bases between them. The CDR3 DNA is TGTGCCGTCCGAGGGTCTCTTAGGTACAATGAGCAGTTCTTC. As protein: CAVRGSLRYNEQFF.

This rearrangement joins TRBV4-1 to TRBJ1-1, with 7 bases aligning to TRBD1. V shed 7 bases, J shed 10 bases, and the junction held 6 bases outside the gene matches. The CDR3 has 11 residues. Germline assignment: CDR1 MGHRA and CDR2 YSYEKL. CDR3 DNA sequence: TGCGCCAGCATTAGAGACAGGGTAGCTTTCTTT. Protein sequence: CASIRDRVAFF.

The rearrangement joins TRBV28 to TRBJ2-5, with a weak D call TRBD2 (5 bases). The CDR3 is made up of 12 amino acids. The ends were cut back, 7 bases at V and 5 bases at J, with 11 bases in the middle. Per the germline V gene, CDR1 is MDHEN and CDR2 is SYDVKM. The CDR3 sequence: CASTWRAETQYF. The CDR3 DNA reads TGTGCCAGCACTTGGCGGGCGGAGACCCAGTACTTC.

The rearrangement uses TRBV19 and TRBJ2-7; 9 bases are a match to TRBD1. This CDR3 spans 15 amino acids. CDR1 and CDR2 (germline): LNHDA, SQIVND (reference sequence). V dropped 4 bases and J dropped 2; count of bases not matched to a gene: 6. CDR3 in amino acids: CASSNSGTGTYEQYF. The CDR3, as DNA: TGTGCCAGTAGTAACTCCGGGACAGGGACCTACGAGCAGTACTTC. Combining the CDR3 with reference TRBV19 and TRBJ2-7 gives the whole variable domain DGGITQSPKYLFRKEGQNVTLSCEQNLNHDAMYWYRQDPGQGLRLIYYSQIVNDFQKGDIAEGYSVSREKKESFPLTVTSAQKNPTAFYLCASSNSGTGTYEQYFGPGTRLTVT.

In its sample, this clone was seen a few times. This chain joins TRBV4-1 and TRBJ2-5; the match to TRBD2 covers 11 bases. Germline V lookup: CDR1 MGHRA, CDR2 YSYEKL. The CDR3 runs 18 residues. V lost 0 bases, J lost 5 bases, and 11 bases stayed unmatched. The CDR3 sequence: CASSQEELSGGAWETQYF. In DNA form, the CDR3 reads TGCGCCAGCAGCCAAGAAGAGCTTAGCGGGGGGGCCTGGGAGACCCAGTACTTC.

This clone was observed a few times. CDR3 DNA sequence: TGTGCCAGCAGCCCCTTACAGGGAGGGCTGCGGGCTGAAGCTTTCTTT. Protein: CASSPLQGGLRAEAFF. The V call is TRBV7-3, the J call TRBJ1-1; D might be TRBD1 (6 bases). Germline V gene sequence: CDR1 SGHTA, CDR2 FQGTGA. The V end was cut by 5 bases, the J end by 6 bases, with 22 bases between. This CDR3 comprises 16 residues. The complete variable domain, with remaining parts taken from reference TRBV7-3 and TRBJ1-1, reads GAGVSQTPSNKVTEKGKYVELRCDPISGHTALYWYRQSLGQGPEFLIYFQGTGAADDSGLPNDRFFAVRPEGSVSTLKIQRTERGDSAVYLCASSPLQGGLRAEAFFGQGTRLTVV.

The V gene is TRBV27, the J gene TRBJ2-2; the match to TRBD1 covers 8 bases. This CDR3 has 19 amino acids. Per the germline V gene, CDR1 is MNHEY and CDR2 is SMNVEV (reference sequence). Trimming at V came to 3 bases and at J to 7 bases, leaving 19 bases not matched to a gene. CDR3 amino acids: CASSLRPQGQGILGGELFF. DNA for the CDR3: TGTGCCAGCAGTTTGAGACCGCAAGGACAGGGAATTCTCGGCGGGGAGCTGTTTTTT.

The chain has TRBV14 and TRBJ2-7; 7 bases are a match to TRBD1. CDR3 size: 16 residues. Trimming removed 3 bases from V and 0 bases from J; junction bases left unmatched: 8. Germline CDR1 reads SGHDN; CDR2 reads FVKESK. CDR3 bases: TGTGCCAGCAGCCACGACCTGGGACAGAGCTCCTACGAGCAGTACTTC. Translating gives CASSHDLGQSSYEQYF. The variable domain in full, completed from reference TRBV14 and TRBJ2-7, reads EAGVTQFPSHSVIEKGQTVTLRCDPISGHDNLYWYRRVMGKEIKFLLHFVKESKQDESGMPNNRFLAERTGGTYSTLKVQPAELEDSGVYFCASSHDLGQSSYEQYFGPGTRLTVT.

The chain carries TRBV27 and TRBJ1-5, with D possibly matching TRBD1 (5 bases). Germline loops: CDR1 MNHEY, CDR2 SMNVEV (reference sequence). V lost 2 bases and J 11 bases, leaving 16 bases between the germline ends. The CDR3 sequence is 14 residues long. The CDR3 loop is CASSLSRQTWAQHF. As DNA, the CDR3 is TGTGCCAGCAGTTTAAGTCGACAGACATGGGCCCAGCATTTT.

The chain employs TRBV6-5 and TRBJ2-5, with D unclear. Trimming took off 4 bases at V and 3 bases at J, with 3 bases between the two ends. The V gene's germline CDR1 is MNHEY and CDR2 SVGAGI. The CDR3 sequence is 11 residues long. The CDR3 sequence is CASSSEETQYF. The CDR3 bases are TGTGCCAGCAGTTCGGAAGAGACCCAGTACTTC.

This clone was counted a few times. The J gene is TRBJ2-1, the V gene TRBV4-1, with 13 bases identical to TRBD2. CDR1 and CDR2 from the germline V gene are MGHRA and YSYEKL. The CDR3 is 22 residues long. V lost 3 bases and J lost 4; bases outside the gene matches: 21. This chain's CDR3 is CASSQWTGLTSGGADEYNEQFF. DNA of the CDR3: TGCGCCAGCAGCCAGTGGACAGGGCTTACTAGCGGGGGGGCCGACGAGTACAATGAGCAGTTCTTC.

This chain uses TRBV10-3 with TRBJ2-3; 12 bases are a match to TRBD2. This CDR3 spans 19 amino acids. The J segment lost 1 base and the V segment lost 4 bases, leaving 12 bases of the junction unmatched. Germline values: CDR1 ENHRY, CDR2 SYGVKD. The CDR3 loop is CAISGAPLAGGVGTDTQYF. The CDR3 bases are TGTGCCATCAGTGGGGCCCCGCTAGCGGGGGGGGTAGGCACAGATACGCAGTATTTT.

The chain carries TRBV7-9 and TRBJ1-2; TRBD1 matches 10 bases. The V and J ends lost 9 bases and 4 bases, in that order; junction bases with no gene match: 11. Per the germline V gene, CDR1 is SEHNR and CDR2 is FQNEAQ (reference sequence). The CDR3 length is 15 residues. CDR3 in amino acids: CASQQGTGVTYGYTF. CDR3 DNA: TGTGCCAGTCAGCAAGGGACAGGGGTAACCTATGGCTACACCTTC.

This sequence joins TRBV5-8 and TRBJ1-5, with D perhaps matching TRBD1 (6 bases). The germline V gene encodes CDR1 SGHTS and CDR2 YDEGEE. This CDR3 contains 12 residues. V lost 7 bases and J lost 1, with 6 bases in between. For the CDR3, the DNA is TGTGCCAGCCAGGGGAGCAATCAGCCCCAGCATTTT. It yields the protein CASQGSNQPQHF.

The V gene is TRBV27, the J gene TRBJ2-7; TRBD1 matches 8 bases. This CDR3 is built from 14 residues. Per the germline V gene, CDR1 is MNHEY and CDR2 is SMNVEV (reference sequence). Trimming cost V 0 bases and J 4 bases; bases outside gene matches: 2. CDR3 loop: CASSLSTGGYEQYF. In DNA, the CDR3 is TGTGCCAGCAGTTTATCAACAGGGGGGTACGAGCAGTACTTC.

V gene TRBV6-5 combines with J gene TRBJ1-1; D possibly corresponds to TRBD1 (6 bases). V lost 0 bases to trimming and J lost 3 bases, with 11 bases between them. Germline CDR1 and CDR2: MNHEY and SVGAGI. The CDR3 extends over 15 amino acids. CDR3 region: CASSYSGTLDTEAFF. CDR3 nucleotides: TGTGCCAGCAGTTACTCGGGGACACTGGACACTGAAGCTTTCTTT.

The chain carries TRBV5-1 and TRBJ2-7, with a possible D match to TRBD2 (5 bases). The germline gives CDR1 SGHRS, CDR2 YFSETQ. The length of the CDR3 is 14 residues. V was pared by 0 bases and J by 4 bases, with 11 bases between. The CDR3 sequence is CASSLEREKYEQYF. As DNA, the CDR3 is TGCGCCAGCAGCTTGGAAAGGGAGAAGTACGAGCAGTACTTC.

This sequence joins TRBV9 and TRBJ1-1, with no clear D. V was pared by 0 bases and J by 0 bases, with 6 bases between. This CDR3 has 14 residues. CDR1 SGDLS and CDR2 YYNGEE come from the germline V gene. This CDR3 reads CASSVEQLNTEAFF. The CDR3 nucleotides are TGTGCCAGCAGCGTAGAACAGCTGAACACTGAAGCTTTCTTT.

This clone was recorded once. The rearrangement uses TRBV29-1 and TRBJ2-1; weak D call: TRBD2 (6 bases). Germline assignment: CDR1 SQVTM and CDR2 ANQGSEA. Deletions cut 6 bases from V and 7 bases from J, with 22 bases between. This CDR3 region has 15 residues. The CDR3 protein is CSVPPGLFPGNEQFF. Here the CDR3 DNA reads TGCAGCGTCCCCCCGGGACTTTTCCCCGGTAATGAGCAGTTCTTC.

The V and J genes are TRBV5-1 and TRBJ1-4, with 8 bases matching TRBD1. With 0 bases clipped from V and 8 bases from J, the junction kept 3 bases outside the gene matches. The CDR3 totals 14 residues. Germline V CDR1 and CDR2: SGHRS, YFSETQ. This CDR3 reads CASSLVQGAEKLFF. CDR3 sequence (DNA): TGCGCCAGCAGCTTGGTCCAGGGGGCGGAAAAACTGTTTTTT. Full variable domain (remainder filled in from reference TRBV5-1 and TRBJ1-4): KAGVTQTPRYLIKTRGQQVTLSCSPISGHRSVSWYQQTPGQGLQFLFEYFSETQRNKGNFPGRFSGRQFSNSRSEMNVSTLELGDSALYLCASSLVQGAEKLFFGSGTQLSVL.

The CDR3 DNA sequence: TGTGCCACCGCCGGGGGGCCAAGCAATCAGCCCCAGCATTTT. Translating gives CATAGGPSNQPQHF. The gene calls are TRBV19 and TRBJ1-5; D possibly corresponds to TRBD1 (6 bases). Trimming removed 10 bases from V and 1 base from J, with 14 bases in between. Germline CDR1 LNHDA, CDR2 SQIVND (reference sequence). The CDR3 has 14 residues. The full variable domain, with the rest looked up from reference TRBV19 and TRBJ1-5, is DGGITQSPKYLFRKEGQNVTLSCEQNLNHDAMYWYRQDPGQGLRLIYYSQIVNDFQKGDIAEGYSVSREKKESFPLTVTSAQKNPTAFYLCATAGGPSNQPQHFGDGTRLSIL.